This T cell receptor beta chain was identified in a study of blood T cell repertoires in COVID-19. TCRdb keeps only in-frame clones here, not all; method: immunoSEQ multiplex PCR. In the table there are some 96,000 clones, 90% of which are singletons. The CDR3 runs to 15 residues. The J segment lost 4 bases and the V segment lost 4 bases, leaving 6 bases of the junction unmatched. CDR1 and CDR2 from the germline V gene are SEHNR and FQNEAQ (reference sequence). This sequence originates from a man aged 60-69 years with acute or convalescent COVID-19. The specimen was peripheral blood. The chain couples TRBV7-9 to TRBJ1-2; 10 positions agree with TRBD1. The CDR3 region has the DNA TGTGCCAGCAGCTCGACAGGGGGCAACATCTATGGCTACACCTTC. This sequence encodes CASSSTGGNIYGYTF.